The rows below give T cell receptor beta chains drawn from one sample of a study of blood T cells in healthy people across ages. TCRdb independently ran MiXCR on the 5' RACE reads; one entry per CDR3 protein. The data contain more than 1,000,000 distinct CDR3 sequences, around 27% of them singletons. The same sample was also studied in work on T cells of mothers and their children.

Source material: blood. The receptors come from a girl aged 2 to 9 in good health. The CDR3 runs from the conserved cysteine through the conserved F or W. A D gene is named only where the DNA matches it firmly.

v_call d_call cdr3_aa
TRBV25-1 NA CASSDPTHDLYGYTF
TRBV3-1 NA CASSQQTGRTDTQYF
TRBV12-3/TRBV12-4 NA CASSLDGTQSYNEQFF
TRBV27 NA CASKVQTGSNEKLFF
TRBV6-6 NA CASSYEGLDTQYF
TRBV4-1 NA CASSPKANTGELFF
TRBV5-1 TRBD2 CASSLTSGNRNEQFF
TRBV13 TRBD1 CASTVPETGGEQFF
TRBV12-5 TRBD2 CASGPPTSGIHAQDTQYF
TRBV29-1 TRBD2 CSVEWAGGWNEQYF
TRBV7-9 NA CASLSLEGETQYF
TRBV28 NA CASSFSGISYNEQFF
TRBV20-1 TRBD2 CSASDSGRAWTDTQYF